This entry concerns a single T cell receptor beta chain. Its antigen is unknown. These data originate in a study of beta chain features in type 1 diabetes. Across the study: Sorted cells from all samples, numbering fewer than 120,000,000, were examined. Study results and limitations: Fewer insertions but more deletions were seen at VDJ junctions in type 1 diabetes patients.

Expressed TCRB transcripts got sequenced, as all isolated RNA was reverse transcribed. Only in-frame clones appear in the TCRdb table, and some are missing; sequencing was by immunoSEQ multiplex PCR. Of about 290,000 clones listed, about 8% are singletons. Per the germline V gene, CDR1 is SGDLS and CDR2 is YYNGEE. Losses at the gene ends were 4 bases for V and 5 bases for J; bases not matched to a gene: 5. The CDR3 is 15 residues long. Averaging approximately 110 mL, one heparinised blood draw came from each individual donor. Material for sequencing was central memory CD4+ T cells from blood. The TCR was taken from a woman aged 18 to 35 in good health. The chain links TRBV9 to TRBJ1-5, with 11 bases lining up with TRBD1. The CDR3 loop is CASSFGTGGDQPQHF. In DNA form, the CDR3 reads TGTGCCAGCAGCTTCGGGACAGGGGGAGATCAGCCCCAGCATTTT.